The 32 T cell receptor beta chains listed next were all sequenced from one sample in a study of T cell repertoires in aging, cancer and after chemotherapy. Peripheral blood genomic DNA, not sorted cells or RNA, was the template. Multiplex touch-down PCR with TRB-A/B primers amplified rearranged V-D-J TRB sequences. TCRdb reprocessed the multiplex PCR reads via MiXCR and lists one record per CDR3 protein. The table includes about 2,200 distinct CDR3 sequences, under 40% detected once. The sequenced material came from blood. These receptor sequences come from a human donor with a solid tumor.

This chain uses TRBV7-9 with TRBJ2-5, with D tentatively TRBD1 (5 bases). The CDR3 is 15 residues long. Germline-derived CDR1 and CDR2 are SEHNR and FQNEAQ (reference sequence). Trimming stripped 3 bases from V and 2 bases from J, with 13 bases between. CDR3 bases: TGTGCCAGCAGCTTTAGGACACCTTCTCAAGAGACCCAGTACTTC. Protein product: CASSFRTPSQETQYF.

The chain carries TRBV12-3 or TRBV12-4 and TRBJ2-1, with D hard to call. The CDR3 has 12 amino acids. V lost 6 bases and J lost 4, with 7 bases in between. In DNA, the CDR3 is TGTGCCAGCAGCATTGGGTACAATGAGCAGTTCTTC. Residues: CASSIGYNEQFF.

This chain links TRBV20-1 with TRBJ2-5; D may match TRBD1 or TRBD2 (5 bases each). CDR3 size: 13 residues. The V end lost 8 bases, the J end lost 3 bases, and 16 bases lay between the germline ends. Germline V gene data show CDR1 as DFQATT and CDR2 as SNEGSKA (reference sequence). CDR3 nucleotides: TGCAGTCCCACTGAGGGGTCCAAAGAGACCCAGTACTTC. Translated, it gives CSPTEGSKETQYF.

CDR3 sequence: CSAPAGGSTDTQYF. The CDR3 bases are TGCAGTGCTCCAGCGGGAGGGAGCACAGATACGCAGTATTTT. The rearrangement joins TRBV20-1 to TRBJ2-3; 10 bases map to TRBD2. Germline values: CDR1 DFQATT, CDR2 SNEGSKA (reference sequence). V lost 5 bases to trimming and J lost 0 bases; unmatched junction nucleotides: 2. This CDR3 region has 14 residues.

This clonotype was observed a handful of times. The gene calls are TRBV24-1 and TRBJ1-2; a possible D gene is TRBD1 (5 bases). Trimming removed 3 bases at V and 2 bases at J, with 9 bases between. This CDR3 comprises 14 residues. Germline loops: CDR1 KGHDR, CDR2 SFDVKD. CDR3 loop: CATSDGAGNYGYTF. CDR3 DNA sequence: TGTGCCACCAGTGATGGGGCAGGGAACTATGGCTACACCTTC.

This clonotype occurred once. The rearrangement links TRBV7-2 to TRBJ2-1; D gene ambiguous. There are 17 residues in the CDR3. V was pared by 0 bases and J by 7 bases, with 19 bases between. Germline CDR1 and CDR2: SGHTA and FQGNSA. The CDR3 coding sequence is TGTGCCAGCAGCTTAGCCTCCGGACGCCCCCTCATGAATGAGCAGTTCTTC. As protein: CASSLASGRPLMNEQFF.

The V and J genes are TRBV25-1 and TRBJ2-7; D is ambiguous. The CDR3 is 10 amino acids. The germline V gene has CDR1 MGHDK and CDR2 SYGVNS. The V end lost 6 bases, the J end lost 3 bases, and 3 bases lay between the germline ends. CDR3 amino acids: CASSLYEQYF. The CDR3 region has the DNA TGTGCCAGCAGCCTCTACGAGCAGTACTTC.

This clonotype was seen only once. The chain is built from TRBV6-2 or TRBV6-3 and TRBJ1-1; D is ambiguous. This CDR3 contains 10 residues. CDR1 and CDR2 from the germline V gene are MNHEY and SVGEGT. Trimming removed 9 bases from V and 5 bases from J, with 7 bases in between. This chain's CDR3 is CASSITEAFF. The DNA for the CDR3 is TGTGCCAGTAGTATTACTGAAGCTTTCTTT.

By share of the sample, this clonotype is hyperexpanded (1% or more). J is TRBJ2-7 and V is TRBV6-2 or TRBV6-3; 10 positions match TRBD2. The CDR3 runs to 17 residues. The V segment lost 4 bases and the J segment 3 bases; nucleotides outside the gene matches: 12. CDR1 and CDR2 from the germline V gene are MNHEY and SVGEGT. CDR3 bases: TGTGCCAGCAGTTTCACCCTTGGGGTAGCGGGAGGCTACGAGCAGTACTTC. This sequence encodes CASSFTLGVAGGYEQYF.

This clonotype is labeled as large. This chain uses TRBV30 with TRBJ2-7, with 7 bases lining up with TRBD2. This CDR3 has 17 residues. V shed 2 bases, J shed 2 bases, and the junction held 15 bases outside the gene matches. In germline, CDR1 is GTSNPN, CDR2 SVGIG (reference sequence). For the CDR3, the DNA is TGTGCCTGGAGTCAACCCCCTCGACTAGCCCGAACCTACGAGCAGTACTTC. It is translated as CAWSQPPRLARTYEQYF.

By proportion, this clonotype is large. The genes are TRBV30 and TRBJ2-3; 9 bases map to TRBD2. CDR3 size: 15 residues. The V and J ends lost 4 bases and 1 base, in that order; junction bases with no gene match: 6. Germline CDR1 GTSNPN, CDR2 SVGIG (reference sequence). CDR3 sequence: CAWKPRTSGTDTQYF. The DNA of the CDR3 is TGTGCCTGGAAACCCCGGACTAGCGGCACAGATACGCAGTATTTT.

The CDR3 DNA follows: TGTGCCAGCAGTCGAGGGGGGCGTGGTGAGCAGTTCTTC. Translating it yields CASSRGGRGEQFF. This chain connects TRBV12-3 or TRBV12-4 to TRBJ2-1; D is possibly TRBD1 or TRBD2 (6 bases each). The CDR3 totals 13 residues. Trimming stripped 5 bases from V and 9 bases from J, with 14 bases between.

The gene calls are TRBV20-1 and TRBJ2-7; D is ambiguous. The V gene lost 2 bases and the J gene lost 6 bases, with 8 bases spanning the gap. The CDR3 runs to 11 residues. Germline values: CDR1 DFQATT, CDR2 SNEGSKA (reference sequence). Here the CDR3 DNA reads TGCAGTGCTAGACGAGGCTTCGAGCAGTACTTC. This translates into CSARRGFEQYF.

This clonotype was detected only a few times. The chain uses TRBV19 and TRBJ1-6, with 7 nucleotides matching TRBD1. This CDR3 has 13 residues. Looked up from germline, CDR1 is LNHDA and CDR2 is SQIVND (reference sequence). V was pared by 7 bases and J by 10 bases, with 7 bases of the junction left unmatched. CDR3 sequence (DNA): TGTGCCAGTACAGGACAGGTTTCATCACCCCTCCACTTT. Translation gives CASTGQVSSPLHF.

The chain employs TRBV6-2 or TRBV6-3 and TRBJ2-7; 8 positions match TRBD2. The V gene end was trimmed by 8 bases and the J gene end by 5 bases; junction bases not matched to a gene: 11. The CDR3 is 14 residues long. Germline V gene lookup returns CDR1 MNHEY and CDR2 SVGEGT. CDR3: CASGVGLESDEQYF. As DNA, the CDR3 is TGTGCCAGCGGGGTGGGACTAGAATCGGACGAGCAGTACTTC.

As to this clonotype: Sequence at one end of the junction differs from germline and may be a read error. The rearrangement joins TRBV19 to TRBJ2-1; unclear D gene. The CDR3 covers 15 residues. Germline CDR1 LNHDA, CDR2 SQIVND (reference sequence). Here the CDR3 DNA reads TGTGCCAGTAGGATAGGGCCTTTAGAACACAATGAGCAGTTCTTC. Residues: CASRIGPLEHNEQFF.

Concerning this clonotype: A much larger clone lies one base from this, so it may be a read error. V usage is TRBV15 and J usage is TRBJ2-1; D is unclear. This CDR3 region has 14 residues. The germline gives CDR1 LNHNV, CDR2 YYDKDF (reference sequence). The CDR3 DNA reads as TGTGCCACCAGAAGAGATCCAGGTCTGAATGAGCAGTTCTTC. The encoded protein is CATRRDPGLNEQFF.

This chain connects TRBV6-5 to TRBJ1-3; D uncertain. The CDR3 runs 13 residues. Trimming shortened V by 11 bases and J by 4 bases, and 15 bases separated the two germline ends. CDR1 is MNHEY, CDR2 SVGAGI, per germline. This CDR3 reads CAAFKAVGNTIYF. CDR3 nucleotides: TGTGCCGCTTTCAAGGCAGTCGGAAACACCATATATTTT.

This clonotype was seen just once. The chain couples TRBV6-4 to TRBJ2-1, with 10 positions matching TRBD2. The CDR3 has 17 amino acids. Germline CDR1 is MRHNA and CDR2 is SNTAGT. With V trimmed by 0 bases and J by 6 bases, 8 bases remained unmatched. The CDR3 DNA sequence: TGTGCCAGCAGTGACTCGAAGCGGGGGGGTACATTCAATGAGCAGTTCTTC. It encodes CASSDSKRGGTFNEQFF.

The chain joins TRBV24-1 to TRBJ2-2; TRBD1 matches 9 bases. The CDR3 is 15 residues long. The ends lost 4 bases at V and 6 bases at J; junction bases unmatched: 5. CDR1 and CDR2 from the germline V gene are KGHDR and SFDVKD. The CDR3 spells CATSDWDREAGELFF. The DNA of the CDR3 is TGTGCCACCAGTGACTGGGACAGGGAGGCCGGGGAGCTGTTTTTT.

This rearrangement joins TRBV7-2 to TRBJ2-7, with D perhaps matching TRBD1 (5 bases). The V gene's germline CDR1 is SGHTA and CDR2 FQGNSA. The length of the CDR3 is 13 residues. The V end lost 6 bases, the J end lost 5 bases, and 14 bases lay between the germline ends. DNA for the CDR3: TGTGCCAGCAGTAGTACCCCAGGGAACGAGCAGTACTTC. It specifies CASSSTPGNEQYF. Full variable domain (rest looked up from reference TRBV7-2 and TRBJ2-7): GAGVSQSPSNKVTEKGKDVELRCDPISGHTALYWYRQSLGQGLEFLIYFQGNSAPDKSGLPSDRFSAERTGGSVSTLTIQRTQQEDSAVYLCASSSTPGNEQYFGPGTRLTVT.

This clonotype occurred a few times. The J gene is TRBJ2-7, the V gene TRBV20-1, with D unclear. Per germline, CDR1 DFQATT and CDR2 SNEGSKA (reference sequence). Trimming stripped 1 base from V and 1 base from J, with 11 bases between. The CDR3 contains 14 residues. The CDR3 nucleotides are TGCAGTGCTAGAGTCATCCGGAGATCCTACGAGCAGTACTTC. Translated, it gives CSARVIRRSYEQYF.

There are a few counts of this clonotype. This chain uses TRBV12-3 or TRBV12-4 with TRBJ1-2, with 11 positions matching TRBD1. This CDR3 has 13 amino acids. With V trimmed by 6 bases and J by 5 bases, 2 bases remained unmatched. CDR3 sequence (DNA): TGTGCCAGCAGCGGACAGGGGGCGTATGGCTACACCTTC. Translation: CASSGQGAYGYTF.

V is TRBV6-6 and J is TRBJ1-6; tentatively, D is TRBD1 (5 bases). The CDR3 runs to 11 residues. Germline V lookup: CDR1 MNHNY, CDR2 SVGAGI (reference sequence). The CDR3 loop reads CAVRANSPLHF. In DNA, the CDR3 is TGTGCTGTCAGGGCTAATTCACCCCTCCACTTT.

This clonotype has more than one count but fewer than ten. This chain links TRBV5-6 with TRBJ2-7; possible D gene TRBD2, 5 bases. The CDR3 sequence is 15 residues long. CDR1 and CDR2 (germline): SGHDT, YYEEEE. Trimming took off 1 base at V and 3 bases at J, with 14 bases between the two ends. CDR3 in amino acids: CASSLLGRGSYEQYF. Here the CDR3 DNA reads TGTGCCAGCAGCTTGTTAGGGCGAGGGAGCTACGAGCAGTACTTC.

In this sample, this clonotype turned up a few times. The chain couples TRBV15 to TRBJ1-1, with D unresolved. In germline, CDR1 is LNHNV, CDR2 YYDKDF (reference sequence). V was shortened by 8 bases and J by 4 bases, with 8 bases between the two germline ends. The CDR3 spans 11 residues. The CDR3 DNA reads TGTGCCACCGGGTTTAGCACTGAAGCTTTCTTT. This encodes CATGFSTEAFF.

This clonotype showed up just a few times. This chain links TRBV6-2 or TRBV6-3 with TRBJ2-3; 8 bases agree with TRBD1. Germline V CDR1 and CDR2: MNHEY, SVGEGT. The CDR3 length is 18 residues. V was clipped by 1 base and J by 4 bases; unmatched bases: 13. CDR3 residues: CASSYLVQGAFSPDTQYF. For the CDR3, the DNA is TGTGCCAGCAGTTACTTGGTGCAGGGGGCGTTTTCCCCAGATACGCAGTATTTT.

CDR3 in DNA: TGTGCCAGCAGCCAAGGGACTAGCGGGGGCCTAGGGCAGTTCTTC. It encodes CASSQGTSGGLGQFF. The chain employs TRBV7-2 and TRBJ2-1; 14 bases agree with TRBD2. The CDR3 has 15 amino acids. Germline trimming cut 5 bases from V and 12 bases from J; bases unmatched to any gene: 9. The germline V gene has CDR1 SGHTA and CDR2 FQGNSA.

This clonotype is judged large. CDR3: CASSPSGGATDTQYF. CDR3 coding DNA: TGTGCCAGCAGCCCTAGCGGGGGGGCCACAGATACGCAGTATTTT. The rearrangement joins TRBV11-1 to TRBJ2-3; 12 bases match TRBD2. Germline CDR1 is SGHAT and CDR2 is FQDESV (reference sequence). This CDR3 comprises 15 residues. The ends lost 5 bases at V and 2 bases at J; junction bases unmatched: 2.

The chain employs TRBV10-1 and TRBJ2-3, with TRBD1 matching over 9 bases. Germline CDR1 and CDR2: WNHNN and SYGVQD (reference sequence). The junction had 4 bases not matched to a gene; V was cut back by 6 bases and J by 6 bases. The CDR3 is 13 residues long. The CDR3 region is CASSEGTGDTQYF. In DNA form, the CDR3 reads TGCGCCAGCAGCGAAGGGACAGGGGATACGCAGTATTTT.

This clonotype was seen a handful of times. The V call is TRBV5-4, the J call TRBJ1-6; a weak D match, TRBD1 (5 bases). Per the germline V gene, CDR1 is SGHNT and CDR2 is YYREEE (reference sequence). V lost 2 bases to trimming and J lost 9 bases, with 12 bases between them. CDR3 length: 14 amino acids. The CDR3 DNA follows: TGTGCCAGCAGCTTCAACAGGAGAGGTTCACCCCTCCACTTT. This translates into CASSFNRRGSPLHF.

This clonotype came up a few times. The chain couples TRBV6-1 to TRBJ2-3; TRBD2 matches at 11 bases. This CDR3 is built from 16 residues. In germline, CDR1 is MNHNS, CDR2 SASEGT. Trimming took 4 bases from V and 3 from J; bases not matched to a gene: 6. CDR3 coding DNA: TGTGCCAGCAGTGTCGTAGCGGGGGGGCGAACAGATACGCAGTATTTT. This encodes CASSVVAGGRTDTQYF.